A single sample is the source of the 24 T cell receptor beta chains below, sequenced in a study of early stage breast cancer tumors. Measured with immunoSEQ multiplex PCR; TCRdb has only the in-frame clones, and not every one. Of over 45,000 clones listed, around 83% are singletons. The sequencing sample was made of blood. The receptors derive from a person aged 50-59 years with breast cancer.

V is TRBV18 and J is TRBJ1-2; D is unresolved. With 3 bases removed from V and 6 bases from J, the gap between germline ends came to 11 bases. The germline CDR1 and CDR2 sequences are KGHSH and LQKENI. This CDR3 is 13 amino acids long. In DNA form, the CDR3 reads TGTGCCAGCTCACCCCGAAGGGAGGATGGCTACACCTTC. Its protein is CASSPRREDGYTF.

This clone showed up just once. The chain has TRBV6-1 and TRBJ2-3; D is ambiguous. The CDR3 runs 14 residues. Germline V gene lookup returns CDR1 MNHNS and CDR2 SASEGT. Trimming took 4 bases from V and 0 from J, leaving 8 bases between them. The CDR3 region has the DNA TGTGCCAGCAGTGCGGAGTTCAGCACAGATACGCAGTATTTT. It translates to CASSAEFSTDTQYF.

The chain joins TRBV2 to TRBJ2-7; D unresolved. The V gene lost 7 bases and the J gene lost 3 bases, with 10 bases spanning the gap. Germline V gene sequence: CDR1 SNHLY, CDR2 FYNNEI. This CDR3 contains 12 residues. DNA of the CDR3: TGTGCCAGCAAAGACAACCGCTACGAGCAGTACTTC. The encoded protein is CASKDNRYEQYF.

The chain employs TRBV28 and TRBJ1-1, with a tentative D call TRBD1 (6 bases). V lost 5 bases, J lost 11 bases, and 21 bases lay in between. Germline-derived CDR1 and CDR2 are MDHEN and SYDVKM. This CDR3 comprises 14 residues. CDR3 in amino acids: CASSPQWTALLAFF. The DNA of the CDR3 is TGTGCCAGCAGTCCACAATGGACAGCTCTGTTGGCTTTCTTT.

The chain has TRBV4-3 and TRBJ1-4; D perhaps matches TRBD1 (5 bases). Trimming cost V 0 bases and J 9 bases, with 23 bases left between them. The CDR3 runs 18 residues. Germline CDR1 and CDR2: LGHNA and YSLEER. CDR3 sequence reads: CASSQDPREEGSRKKLFF. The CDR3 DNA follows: TGCGCCAGCAGCCAAGACCCGAGGGAGGAGGGGAGTAGGAAAAAACTGTTTTTT.

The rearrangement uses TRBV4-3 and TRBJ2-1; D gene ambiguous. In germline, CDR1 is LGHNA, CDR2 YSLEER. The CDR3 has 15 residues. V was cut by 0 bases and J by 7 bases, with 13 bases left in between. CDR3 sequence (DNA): TGCGCCAGCAGCCAAGATGGGAACAGATATAATGAGCAGTTCTTC. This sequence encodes CASSQDGNRYNEQFF.

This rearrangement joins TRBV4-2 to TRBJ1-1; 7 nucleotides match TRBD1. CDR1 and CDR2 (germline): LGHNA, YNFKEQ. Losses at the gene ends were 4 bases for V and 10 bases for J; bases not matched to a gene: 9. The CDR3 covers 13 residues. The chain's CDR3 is CASSLGTERGAFF. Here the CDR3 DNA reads TGTGCCAGCAGCCTTGGGACAGAGCGAGGAGCTTTCTTT.

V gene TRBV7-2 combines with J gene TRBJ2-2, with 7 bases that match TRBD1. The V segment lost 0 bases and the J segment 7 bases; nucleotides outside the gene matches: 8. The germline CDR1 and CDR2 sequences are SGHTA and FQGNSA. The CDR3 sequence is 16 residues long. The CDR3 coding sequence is TGTGCCAGCAGCTTAGCGACAGGGAATATTGGCGGGGAGCTGTTTTTT. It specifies CASSLATGNIGGELFF.

CDR3 bases: TGTGCCAGCAGCTCCTGGGAGACCCAGTACTTC. Its protein is CASSSWETQYF. The chain links TRBV7-9 to TRBJ2-5; D is unclear. Germline CDR1 and CDR2: SEHNR and FQNEAQ (reference sequence). Trimming stripped 4 bases from V and 5 bases from J, with 5 bases between. The CDR3 extends over 11 amino acids.

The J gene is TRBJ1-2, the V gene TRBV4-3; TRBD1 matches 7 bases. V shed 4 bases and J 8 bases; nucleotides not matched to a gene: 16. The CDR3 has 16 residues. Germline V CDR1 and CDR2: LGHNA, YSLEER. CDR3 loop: CASSPTGIQGLGGYTF. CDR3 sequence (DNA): TGCGCCAGCAGCCCTACAGGGATACAGGGGCTCGGGGGCTACACCTTC.

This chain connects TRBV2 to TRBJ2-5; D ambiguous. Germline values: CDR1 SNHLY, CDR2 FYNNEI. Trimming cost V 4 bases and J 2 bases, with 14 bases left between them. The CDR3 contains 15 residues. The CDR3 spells CASSAAGQVQETQYF. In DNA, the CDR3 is TGTGCCAGCAGTGCGGCCGGGCAGGTACAAGAGACCCAGTACTTC.

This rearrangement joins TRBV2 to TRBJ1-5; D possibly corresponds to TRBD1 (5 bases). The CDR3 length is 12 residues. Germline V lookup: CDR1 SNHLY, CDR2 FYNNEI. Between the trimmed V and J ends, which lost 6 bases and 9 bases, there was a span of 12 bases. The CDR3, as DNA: TGTGCCAGCAGCGGGACCCCCGGGCCCCAGCATTTT. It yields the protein CASSGTPGPQHF.

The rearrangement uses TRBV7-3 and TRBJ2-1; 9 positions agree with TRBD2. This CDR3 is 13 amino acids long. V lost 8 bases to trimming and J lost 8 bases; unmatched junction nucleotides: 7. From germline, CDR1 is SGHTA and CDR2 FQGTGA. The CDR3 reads CASAISGSDEQFF. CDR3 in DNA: TGTGCCAGCGCTATTAGCGGGAGTGATGAGCAGTTCTTC. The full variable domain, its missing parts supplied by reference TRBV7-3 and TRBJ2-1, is GAGVSQTPSNKVTEKGKYVELRCDPISGHTALYWYRQSLGQGPEFLIYFQGTGAADDSGLPNDRFFAVRPEGSVSTLKIQRTERGDSAVYLCASAISGSDEQFFGPGTRLTVL.

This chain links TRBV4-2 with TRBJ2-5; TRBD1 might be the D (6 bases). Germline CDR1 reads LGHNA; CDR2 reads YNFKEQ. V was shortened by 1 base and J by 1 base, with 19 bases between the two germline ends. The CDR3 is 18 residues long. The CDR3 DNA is TGTGCCAGCAGCCAAGGACAGGTACGGGCCTTCTCCCAAGAGACCCAGTACTTC. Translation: CASSQGQVRAFSQETQYF.

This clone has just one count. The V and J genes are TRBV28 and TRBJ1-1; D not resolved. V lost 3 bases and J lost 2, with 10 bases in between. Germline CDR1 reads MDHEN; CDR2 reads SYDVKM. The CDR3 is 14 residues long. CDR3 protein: CASSFEWGNTEAFF. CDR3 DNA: TGTGCCAGCAGTTTTGAATGGGGAAACACTGAAGCTTTCTTT.

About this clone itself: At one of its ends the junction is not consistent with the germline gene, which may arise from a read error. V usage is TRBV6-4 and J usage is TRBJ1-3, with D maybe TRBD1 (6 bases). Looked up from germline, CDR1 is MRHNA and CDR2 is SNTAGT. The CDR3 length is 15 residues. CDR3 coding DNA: TGTGCCAGCACTGACAGGTTACTCTCTGGAAACACCATATATTTT. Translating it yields CASTDRLLSGNTIYF.

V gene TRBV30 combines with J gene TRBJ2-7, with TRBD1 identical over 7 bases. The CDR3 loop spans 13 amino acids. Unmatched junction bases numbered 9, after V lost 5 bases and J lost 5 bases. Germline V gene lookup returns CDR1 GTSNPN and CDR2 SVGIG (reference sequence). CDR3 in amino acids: CAWERQGIDEQYF. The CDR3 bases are TGTGCCTGGGAAAGACAGGGAATCGACGAGCAGTACTTC.

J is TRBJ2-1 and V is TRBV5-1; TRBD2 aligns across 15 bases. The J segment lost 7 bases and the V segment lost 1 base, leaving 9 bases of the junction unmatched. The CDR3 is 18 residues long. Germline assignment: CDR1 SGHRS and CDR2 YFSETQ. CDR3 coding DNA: TGCGCCAGCAGCTTGATGGGACTAGCGGGAGGTGTGGGTAATGAGCAGTTCTTC. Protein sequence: CASSLMGLAGGVGNEQFF.

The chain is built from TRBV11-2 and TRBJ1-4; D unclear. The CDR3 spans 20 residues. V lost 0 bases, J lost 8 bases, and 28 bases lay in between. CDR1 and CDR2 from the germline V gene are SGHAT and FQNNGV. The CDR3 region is CASSLDGDGIHLPEKEKLFF. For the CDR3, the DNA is TGTGCCAGCAGCTTAGATGGCGACGGGATTCACCTCCCTGAAAAGGAAAAACTGTTTTTT.

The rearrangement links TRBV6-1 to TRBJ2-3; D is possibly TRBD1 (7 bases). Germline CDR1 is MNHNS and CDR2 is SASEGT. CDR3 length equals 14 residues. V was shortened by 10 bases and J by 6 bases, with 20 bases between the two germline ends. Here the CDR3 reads CATFRASGGDTQYF. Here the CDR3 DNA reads TGTGCCACCTTTAGGGCCTCAGGGGGGGATACGCAGTATTTT.

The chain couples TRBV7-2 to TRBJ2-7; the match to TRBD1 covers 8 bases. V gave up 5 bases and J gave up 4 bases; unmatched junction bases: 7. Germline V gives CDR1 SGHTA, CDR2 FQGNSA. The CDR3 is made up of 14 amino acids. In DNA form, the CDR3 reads TGTGCCAGCAGCCCTGGACAGGGTCTTTACGAGCAGTACTTC. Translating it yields CASSPGQGLYEQYF.

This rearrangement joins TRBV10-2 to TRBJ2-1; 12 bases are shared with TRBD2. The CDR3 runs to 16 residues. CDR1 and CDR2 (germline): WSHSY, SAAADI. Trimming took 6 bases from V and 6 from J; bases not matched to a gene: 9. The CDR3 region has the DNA TGCGCCAGCAGGTCGGGGCTAGCGGGAGGGCCCAATGAGCAGTTCTTC. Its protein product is CASRSGLAGGPNEQFF.

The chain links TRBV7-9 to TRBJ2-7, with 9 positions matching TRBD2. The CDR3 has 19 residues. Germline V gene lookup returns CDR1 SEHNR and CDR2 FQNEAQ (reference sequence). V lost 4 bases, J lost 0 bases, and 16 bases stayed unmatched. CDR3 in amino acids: CASSSLGLAATRSSYEQYF. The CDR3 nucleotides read TGTGCCAGCAGCTCCCTGGGACTAGCAGCCACTAGGAGCTCCTACGAGCAGTACTTC.

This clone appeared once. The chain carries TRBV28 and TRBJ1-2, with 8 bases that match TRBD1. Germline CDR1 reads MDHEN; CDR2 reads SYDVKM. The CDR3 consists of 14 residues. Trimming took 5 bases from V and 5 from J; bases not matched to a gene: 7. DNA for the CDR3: TGTGCCAGCAGTCCTAGGACAGGGATATATGGCTACACCTTC. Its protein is CASSPRTGIYGYTF.